A single sample gave rise to the 24 T cell receptor beta chains below, sequenced in a study of shared clonotypes between healthy human individuals. TCRdb's copy holds only in-frame clones and misses some; the assay was immunoSEQ multiplex PCR. Here the sample spans about 2.4 million clones, over 85% being singletons. Material for sequencing was naive CD4+ T cells from PBMCs. Described subset: CD45RA+ positively selected. These receptors all come from a young man in good health. Some clones in this sample may be carry-over from other donors' samples.

The chain employs TRBV19 and TRBJ2-1; the match to TRBD1 covers 9 bases. CDR1 LNHDA and CDR2 SQIVND come from the germline V gene (reference sequence). Germline trimming cut 3 bases from V and 4 bases from J; bases unmatched to any gene: 4. This CDR3 is built from 15 residues. The CDR3 loop reads CASSIGQGTYNEQFF. In DNA form, the CDR3 reads TGTGCCAGTAGTATCGGACAGGGGACTTACAATGAGCAGTTCTTC.

The chain recombines TRBV5-4 with TRBJ2-5; TRBD1 might be the D (5 bases). The V and J ends lost 3 bases and 5 bases respectively, with 23 bases between them. Germline CDR1 SGHNT, CDR2 YYREEE (reference sequence). The CDR3 totals 17 residues. CDR3: CASSSDLGHKGQETQYF. CDR3 nucleotide sequence: TGTGCCAGCAGCTCCGACCTTGGACACAAGGGCCAGGAGACCCAGTACTTC.

V and J are TRBV6-6 and TRBJ2-7; the D gene is possibly TRBD2 (5 bases). The V end was cut by 4 bases, the J end by 4 bases, with 14 bases between. The CDR3 spans 14 residues. The germline gives CDR1 MNHNY, CDR2 SVGAGI (reference sequence). CDR3 DNA sequence: TGTGCCAGCAGTTGGCGGGTCTCCGGATACGAGCAGTACTTC. As protein: CASSWRVSGYEQYF.

V gene TRBV7-2 combines with J gene TRBJ2-3, with 10 nucleotides matching TRBD1. The germline V gene has CDR1 SGHTA and CDR2 FQGNSA. With 5 bases clipped from V and 1 base from J, the junction kept 9 bases outside the gene matches. This CDR3 is built from 17 residues. DNA of the CDR3: TGTGCCAGCAGCCCGCAATCCGGGACAGGGGGCACAGATACGCAGTATTTT. This gives the protein CASSPQSGTGGTDTQYF.

The chain has TRBV9 and TRBJ2-5; 8 bases are a match to TRBD2. CDR3 size: 13 residues. The ends lost 2 bases at V and 5 bases at J; junction bases unmatched: 2. Germline CDR1 reads SGDLS; CDR2 reads YYNGEE. The chain's CDR3 is CASSVQREETQYF. The CDR3 DNA reads TGTGCCAGCAGCGTCCAGCGGGAGGAGACCCAGTACTTC.

The CDR3 reads CATSGGTLNDDEQFF. CDR3 in DNA: TGTGCCACCAGCGGCGGGACTCTCAACGACGATGAGCAGTTCTTC. The chain couples TRBV15 to TRBJ2-1; D may be TRBD2 (6 bases). Trimming pared 5 bases from V and 8 bases from J, leaving 19 bases between. The CDR3 runs 15 residues. Germline V gene lookup returns CDR1 LNHNV and CDR2 YYDKDF (reference sequence).

The chain links TRBV7-9 to TRBJ2-1, with 7 bases aligning to TRBD2. Unmatched junction bases numbered 8, after V lost 5 bases and J lost 4 bases. Germline V gives CDR1 SEHNR, CDR2 FQNEAQ (reference sequence). The length of the CDR3 is 15 residues. CDR3 loop: CASSRRGGGYNEQFF. The CDR3 DNA sequence: TGTGCCAGCAGCCGGCGGGGCGGGGGATACAATGAGCAGTTCTTC.

V gene TRBV28 combines with J gene TRBJ1-5; no reliable D call. V was trimmed by 3 bases and J by 7 bases, leaving 16 bases between them. CDR1 is MDHEN, CDR2 SYDVKM, per germline. The CDR3 has 15 amino acids. The DNA of the CDR3 is TGTGCCAGCAGTTTTCGGGTACGTGGAGGCCAGCCCCAGCATTTT. The encoded protein is CASSFRVRGGQPQHF.

This chain joins TRBV19 and TRBJ2-2, with TRBD2 identical over 9 bases. Looked up from germline, CDR1 is LNHDA and CDR2 is SQIVND (reference sequence). This CDR3 comprises 14 residues. The trim removed 8 bases at V and 2 bases at J, leaving 3 bases unmatched. The CDR3 DNA reads as TGTGCCAGTGCGACTAGCGGAAACACCGGGGAGCTGTTTTTT. Translating it yields CASATSGNTGELFF.

Comment on this clone: This CDR3 is also generated by other DNA sequences in the sample. The CDR3 loop reads CASSLGHDEQYF. As DNA, the CDR3 is TGTGCCAGCAGCTTGGGACACGACGAGCAGTACTTC. The rearrangement uses TRBV5-6 and TRBJ2-7; no firm D call. The CDR3 length is 12 residues. V was pared by 0 bases and J by 5 bases, with 6 bases between. Germline assignment: CDR1 SGHDT and CDR2 YYEEEE.

The gene calls are TRBV6-5 and TRBJ2-6; D unclear. Trimming stripped 3 bases from V and 0 bases from J, with 6 bases between. Germline CDR1 MNHEY, CDR2 SVGAGI. This CDR3 has 15 amino acids. The DNA of the CDR3 is TGTGCCAGCAGTTATAGTCCCTCTGGGGCCAACGTCCTGACTTTC. Its protein product is CASSYSPSGANVLTF.

This chain links TRBV7-9 with TRBJ1-2, with TRBD1 identical over 7 bases. Germline V CDR1 and CDR2: SEHNR, FQNEAQ (reference sequence). There are 12 residues in the CDR3. V lost 7 bases, J lost 8 bases, and 7 bases stayed unmatched. The CDR3 loop is CASNDRVGGYTF. DNA of the CDR3: TGTGCCAGCAACGACAGGGTGGGCGGCTACACCTTC.

J is TRBJ2-3 and V is TRBV5-1; D call uncertain. Trimming left V 1 base short and J 3 bases short, with 15 bases between. The CDR3 has 16 amino acids. Per the germline V gene, CDR1 is SGHRS and CDR2 is YFSETQ. Written as DNA, the CDR3 is TGCGCCAGCAGCTTGCCCCTAGTTCCCCAAACAGATACGCAGTATTTT. Its translation is CASSLPLVPQTDTQYF.

The chain has TRBV15 and TRBJ2-3; TRBD2 might be the D (5 bases). The germline CDR1 and CDR2 sequences are LNHNV and YYDKDF (reference sequence). CDR3 length: 13 amino acids. V was trimmed by 5 bases and J by 3 bases, leaving 9 bases between them. The CDR3 DNA reads TGTGCCACCAGCGGGAGACCGACAGATACGCAGTATTTT. It is translated as CATSGRPTDTQYF.

The chain couples TRBV7-6 to TRBJ2-3, with D maybe TRBD1 (6 bases). The V gene's germline CDR1 is SGHVS and CDR2 FNYEAQ. The CDR3 consists of 14 residues. Between the trimmed V and J ends, which lost 5 bases and 4 bases, there was a span of 13 bases. CDR3 residues: CASSHPRGSDTQYF. The CDR3 DNA reads as TGTGCCAGCAGCCATCCCAGGGGTTCAGATACGCAGTATTTT.

This clone was seen just once. The V call is TRBV6-5, the J call TRBJ1-2; unclear D gene. Trimming stripped 0 bases from V and 9 bases from J, with 17 bases between. Germline CDR1 reads MNHEY; CDR2 reads SVGAGI. This CDR3 is built from 15 residues. Here the CDR3 DNA reads TGTGCCAGCAGTTACTCCCCCCTCGCCTGGGGAAGCTACACCTTC. Translating it yields CASSYSPLAWGSYTF.

The V call is TRBV19, the J call TRBJ2-3, with TRBD2 matching 7 bases. After removal of 6 bases from V and 3 bases from J, the junction contained 6 bases not matched to a gene. The CDR3 is 14 amino acids. Germline V gene sequence: CDR1 LNHDA, CDR2 SQIVND (reference sequence). CDR3 sequence (DNA): TGTGCCAGTAGACTCGGGGGAGGGACAGATACGCAGTATTTT. Translating it yields CASRLGGGTDTQYF.

The chain employs TRBV5-1 and TRBJ2-1, with 8 nucleotides matching TRBD2. CDR1 SGHRS and CDR2 YFSETQ come from the germline V gene. CDR3 size: 15 residues. V dropped 6 bases and J dropped 2; count of bases not matched to a gene: 7. CDR3 DNA sequence: TGCGCCAGCACCCCCCCGGGAGGGCCCTACAATGAGCAGTTCTTC. Translation: CASTPPGGPYNEQFF. Full variable domain (remainder filled in from reference TRBV5-1 and TRBJ2-1): KAGVTQTPRYLIKTRGQQVTLSCSPISGHRSVSWYQQTPGQGLQFLFEYFSETQRNKGNFPGRFSGRQFSNSRSEMNVSTLELGDSALYLCASTPPGGPYNEQFFGPGTRLTVL.

The chain employs TRBV5-1 and TRBJ2-6; D unresolved. The ends were cut back, 4 bases at V and 2 bases at J, with 10 bases in the middle. The length of the CDR3 is 15 residues. The germline V gene has CDR1 SGHRS and CDR2 YFSETQ. The CDR3: CASSPPWTGANVLTF. The CDR3 nucleotides are TGCGCCAGCAGCCCCCCGTGGACTGGGGCCAACGTCCTGACTTTC.

The V gene is TRBV7-8, the J gene TRBJ2-7; 8 positions match TRBD1. The J segment lost 2 bases and the V segment lost 0 bases, leaving 3 bases of the junction unmatched. Looked up from germline, CDR1 is SGHVS and CDR2 is FQNEAQ. The CDR3 totals 15 residues. CDR3 sequence (DNA): TGTGCCAGCAGCTTAGCGACAGGGGTACCCTACGAGCAGTACTTC. As protein: CASSLATGVPYEQYF.

The V and J genes are TRBV29-1 and TRBJ2-6, with 9 bases that match TRBD1. The CDR3 runs to 16 residues. With V trimmed by 6 bases and J by 0 bases, 6 bases remained unmatched. Germline-derived CDR1 and CDR2 are SQVTM and ANQGSEA. CDR3 protein: CSVRTGESSGANVLTF. The CDR3 bases are TGCAGCGTACGGACAGGGGAAAGCTCTGGGGCCAACGTCCTGACTTTC.

CDR3 sequence: CASSTIFGGRHTGELFF. CDR3 nucleotide sequence: TGTGCCAGCAGCACAATCTTCGGGGGCAGGCACACCGGGGAGCTGTTTTTT. The chain combines TRBV7-2 with TRBJ2-2; tentatively, D is TRBD1 or TRBD2 (6 bases each). CDR1 is SGHTA, CDR2 FQGNSA, per germline. The CDR3 totals 17 residues. Trimming took off 5 bases at V and 3 bases at J, with 19 bases between the two ends.

The chain links TRBV5-1 to TRBJ2-5; the match to TRBD2 covers 7 bases. V lost 4 bases and J lost 4; bases outside the gene matches: 13. The CDR3 is 16 residues long. Germline V CDR1 and CDR2: SGHRS, YFSETQ. The CDR3 sequence: CASSRDPASGGETQYF. CDR3 nucleotides: TGCGCCAGCAGCCGAGACCCGGCGTCGGGAGGAGAGACCCAGTACTTC. The full variable domain, rest sourced from reference TRBV5-1 and TRBJ2-5, is KAGVTQTPRYLIKTRGQQVTLSCSPISGHRSVSWYQQTPGQGLQFLFEYFSETQRNKGNFPGRFSGRQFSNSRSEMNVSTLELGDSALYLCASSRDPASGGETQYFGPGTRLLVL.

The chain has TRBV4-1 and TRBJ2-7; 7 bases agree with TRBD1. This CDR3 is built from 15 residues. Unmatched junction bases numbered 5, after V lost 3 bases and J lost 0 bases. The germline CDR1 and CDR2 sequences are MGHRA and YSYEKL. The CDR3 here is CASSQDRLNSYEQYF. CDR3 DNA sequence: TGCGCCAGCAGCCAGGACAGGTTAAACTCCTACGAGCAGTACTTC.